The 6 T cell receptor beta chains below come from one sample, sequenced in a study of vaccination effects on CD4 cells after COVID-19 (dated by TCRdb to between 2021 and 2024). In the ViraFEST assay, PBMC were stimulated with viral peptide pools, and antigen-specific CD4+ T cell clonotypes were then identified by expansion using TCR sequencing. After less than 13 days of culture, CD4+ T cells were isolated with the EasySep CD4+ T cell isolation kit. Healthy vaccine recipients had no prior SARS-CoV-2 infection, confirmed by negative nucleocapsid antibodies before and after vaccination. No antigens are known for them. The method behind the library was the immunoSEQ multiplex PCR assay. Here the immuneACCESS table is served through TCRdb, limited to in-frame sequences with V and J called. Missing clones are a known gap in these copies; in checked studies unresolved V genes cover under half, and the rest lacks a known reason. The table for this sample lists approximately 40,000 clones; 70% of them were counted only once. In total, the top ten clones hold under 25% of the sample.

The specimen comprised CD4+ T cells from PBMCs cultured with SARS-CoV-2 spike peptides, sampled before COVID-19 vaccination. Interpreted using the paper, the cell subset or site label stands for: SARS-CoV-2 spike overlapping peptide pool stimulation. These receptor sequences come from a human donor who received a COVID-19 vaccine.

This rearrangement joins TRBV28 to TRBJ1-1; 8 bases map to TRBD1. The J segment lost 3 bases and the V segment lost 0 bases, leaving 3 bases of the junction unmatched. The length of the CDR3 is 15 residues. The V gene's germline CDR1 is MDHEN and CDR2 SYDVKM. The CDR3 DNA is TGTGCCAGCAGTTTATGGGCGACAGGGGACACTGAAGCTTTCTTT. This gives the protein CASSLWATGDTEAFF. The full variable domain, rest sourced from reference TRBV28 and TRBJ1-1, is DVKVTQSSRYLVKRTGEKVFLECVQDMDHENMFWYRQDPGLGLRLIYFSYDVKMKEKGDIPEGYSVSREKKERFSLILESASTNQTSMYLCASSLWATGDTEAFFGQGTRLTVV.

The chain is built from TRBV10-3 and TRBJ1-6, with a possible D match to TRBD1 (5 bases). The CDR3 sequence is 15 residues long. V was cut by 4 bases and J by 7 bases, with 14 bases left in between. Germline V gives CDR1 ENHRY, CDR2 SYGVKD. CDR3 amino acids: CAISVTPGDNSPLHF. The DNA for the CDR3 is TGTGCCATCAGTGTGACTCCTGGGGACAATTCACCCCTCCACTTT.

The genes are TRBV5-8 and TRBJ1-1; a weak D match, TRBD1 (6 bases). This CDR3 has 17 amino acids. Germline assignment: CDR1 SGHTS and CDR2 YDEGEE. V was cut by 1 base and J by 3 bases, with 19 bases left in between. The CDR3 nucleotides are TGTGCCAGCAGCTTGTATCGGGCGGGGGCTTTACACACTGAAGCTTTCTTT. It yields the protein CASSLYRAGALHTEAFF.

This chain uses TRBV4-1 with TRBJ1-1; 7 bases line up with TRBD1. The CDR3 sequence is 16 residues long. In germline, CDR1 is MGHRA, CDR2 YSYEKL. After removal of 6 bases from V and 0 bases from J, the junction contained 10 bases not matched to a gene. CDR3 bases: TGCGCCAGCAGACAACTAGGGGGCAGTATGAACACTGAAGCTTTCTTT. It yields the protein CASRQLGGSMNTEAFF.

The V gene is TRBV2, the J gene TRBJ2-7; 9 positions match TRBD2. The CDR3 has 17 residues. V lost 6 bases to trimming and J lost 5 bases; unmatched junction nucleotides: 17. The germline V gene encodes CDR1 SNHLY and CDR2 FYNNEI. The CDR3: CASRGGSGGSRVHEQYF. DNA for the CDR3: TGTGCCAGCAGGGGGGGTAGCGGGGGATCCCGGGTCCACGAGCAGTACTTC.

The CDR3 DNA follows: TGTGCCAGCAGCTTTGGGACAGGGGCCTATAATTCACCCCTCCACTTT. The encoded protein is CASSFGTGAYNSPLHF. This sequence joins TRBV7-9 and TRBJ1-6, with 10 bases fitting TRBD1. Losses at the gene ends were 3 bases for V and 2 bases for J; bases not matched to a gene: 1. The CDR3 extends over 16 amino acids. The V gene's germline CDR1 is SEHNR and CDR2 FQNEAQ (reference sequence). Variable domain in full (rest from reference TRBV7-9 and TRBJ1-6): DTGVSQNPRHKITKRGQNVTFRCDPISEHNRLYWYRQTLGQGPEFLTYFQNEAQLEKSRLLSDRFSAERPKGSFSTLEIQRTEQGDSAMYLCASSFGTGAYNSPLHFGNGTRLTVT.